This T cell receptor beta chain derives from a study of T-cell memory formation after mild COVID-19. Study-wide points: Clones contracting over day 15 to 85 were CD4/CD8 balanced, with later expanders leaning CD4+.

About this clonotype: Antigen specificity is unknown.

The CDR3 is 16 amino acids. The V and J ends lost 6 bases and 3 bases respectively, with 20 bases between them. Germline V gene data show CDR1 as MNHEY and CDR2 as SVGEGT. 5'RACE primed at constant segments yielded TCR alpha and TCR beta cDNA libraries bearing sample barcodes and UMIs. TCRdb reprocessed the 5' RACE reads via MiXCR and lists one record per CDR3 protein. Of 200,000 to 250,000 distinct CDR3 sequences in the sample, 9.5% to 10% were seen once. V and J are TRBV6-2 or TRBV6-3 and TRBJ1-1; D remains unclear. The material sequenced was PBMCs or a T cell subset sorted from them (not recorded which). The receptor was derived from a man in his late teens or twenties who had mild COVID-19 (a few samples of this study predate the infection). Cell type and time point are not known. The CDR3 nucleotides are TGTGCCAGCAGCCTTAATCCGGGGAGGAAGGACACTGAAGCTTTCTTT. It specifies CASSLNPGRKDTEAFF.